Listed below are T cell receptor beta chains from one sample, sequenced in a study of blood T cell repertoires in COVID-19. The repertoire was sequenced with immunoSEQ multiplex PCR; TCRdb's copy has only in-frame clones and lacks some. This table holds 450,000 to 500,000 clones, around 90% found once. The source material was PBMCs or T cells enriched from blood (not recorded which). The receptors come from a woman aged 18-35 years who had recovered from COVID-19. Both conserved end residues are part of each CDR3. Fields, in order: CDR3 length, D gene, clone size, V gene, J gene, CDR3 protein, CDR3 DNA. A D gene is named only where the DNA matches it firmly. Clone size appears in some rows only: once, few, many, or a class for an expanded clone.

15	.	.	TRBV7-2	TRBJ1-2	CASSLHGSADYGYTF	TGTGCCAGCAGCTTACATGGATCAGCGGACTATGGCTACACCTTC
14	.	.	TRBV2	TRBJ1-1	CASTGGTVNTEAFF	TGTGCCAGCACCGGAGGGACCGTGAACACTGAAGCTTTCTTT
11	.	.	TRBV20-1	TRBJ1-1	CSAPSQVEAFF	TGCAGTGCTCCCTCCCAGGTTGAAGCTTTCTTT
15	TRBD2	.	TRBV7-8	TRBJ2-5	CASSLVGLAVETQYF	TGTGCCAGCAGCTTAGTCGGACTAGCGGTAGAGACCCAGTACTTC
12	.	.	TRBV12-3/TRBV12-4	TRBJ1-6	CASSLSGSPLHF	TGTGCCAGCAGTTTGAGTGGTTCACCCCTCCACTTT
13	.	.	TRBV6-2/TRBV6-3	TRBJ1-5	CASSWDTLSPQHF	TGTGCCAGCAGTTGGGACACCCTGAGTCCCCAGCATTTT
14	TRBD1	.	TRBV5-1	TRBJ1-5	CASSSGQEDQPQHF	TGCGCCAGCAGCTCGGGACAGGAGGATCAGCCCCAGCATTTT
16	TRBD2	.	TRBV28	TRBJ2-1	CASTRWGAGGYNEQFF	TGTGCCAGCACTCGATGGGGAGCGGGGGGTTACAATGAGCAGTTCTTC
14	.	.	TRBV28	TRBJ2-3	CASSSGDRADTQYF	TGTGCCAGCAGTTCAGGGGACCGGGCAGATACGCAGTATTTT
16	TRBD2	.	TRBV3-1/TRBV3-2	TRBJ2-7	CASSQGFGLANQKQYF	TGTGCCAGCAGCCAAGGGTTTGGACTAGCCAACCAGAAGCAGTACTTC
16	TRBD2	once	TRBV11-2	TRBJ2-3	CASSRTSGGATDTQYF	TGTGCCAGCAGCCGGACTAGCGGGGGGGCGACAGATACGCAGTATTTT
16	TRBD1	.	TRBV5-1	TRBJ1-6	CASSTTFGQGGSPLHF	TGCGCCAGCAGCACCACATTTGGACAGGGTGGGTCACCCCTCCACTTT
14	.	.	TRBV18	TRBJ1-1	CASSPQGRDTEAFF	TGTGCCAGCTCACCCCAGGGGAGGGACACTGAAGCTTTCTTT
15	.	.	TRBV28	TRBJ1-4	CASSLYGPLTEKLFF	TGTGCCAGCAGTTTATATGGGCCCTTGACGGAAAAACTGTTTTTT
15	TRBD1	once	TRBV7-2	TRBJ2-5	CASQKVRGPGETQYF	TGTGCCAGTCAAAAGGTCAGGGGGCCGGGAGAGACCCAGTACTTC
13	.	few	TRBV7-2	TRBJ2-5	CASQAMRQETQYF	TGTGCCAGCCAAGCTATGCGCCAAGAGACCCAGTACTTC
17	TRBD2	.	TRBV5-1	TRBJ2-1	CASSLGGLSYSYNEQFF	TGCGCCAGCAGCTTGGGGGGACTATCATACTCCTACAATGAGCAGTTCTTC
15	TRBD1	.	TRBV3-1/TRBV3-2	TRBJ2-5	CASSQAAGGPSAQYF	TGTGCCAGCAGCCAAGCGGCAGGGGGCCCAAGTGCCCAGTACTTC
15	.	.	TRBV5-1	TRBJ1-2	CASRESTGQPYGYTF	TGCGCCAGCAGAGAATCGACCGGACAGCCTTATGGCTACACCTTC
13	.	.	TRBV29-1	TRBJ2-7	CSATRGQAAEQYF	TGCAGCGCCACGCGGGGTCAGGCTGCCGAGCAGTACTTC
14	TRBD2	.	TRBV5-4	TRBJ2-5	CASSLAGSSGTQYF	TGTGCCAGCAGCTTGGCAGGGTCTAGCGGGACCCAGTACTTC
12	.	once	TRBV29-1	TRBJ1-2	CSVSGDTYGYTF	TGCAGCGTCTCAGGGGATACCTATGGCTACACCTTC
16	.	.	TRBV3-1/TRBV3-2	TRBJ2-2	CASSQEKGELTGELFF	TGTGCCAGCAGCCAAGAGAAAGGGGAATTAACCGGGGAGCTGTTTTTT
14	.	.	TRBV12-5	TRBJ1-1	CASGSSRGDTEAFF	TGTGCTAGTGGTTCCTCCAGAGGCGACACTGAAGCTTTCTTT
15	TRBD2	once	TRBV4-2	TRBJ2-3	CASSHGGAGADTQYF	TGTGCCAGCAGCCACGGGGGGGCCGGGGCAGATACGCAGTATTTT
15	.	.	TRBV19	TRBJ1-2	CASSINGEANYGYTF	TGTGCCAGTAGTATTAATGGGGAGGCGAACTATGGCTACACCTTC
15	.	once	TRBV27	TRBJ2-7	CASFSSGTPYREQYF	TGTGCCAGCTTTTCTTCCGGGACACCATATCGCGAGCAGTACTTC
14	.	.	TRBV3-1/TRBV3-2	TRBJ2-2	CASTRVLNTGELFF	TGTGCCAGCACGAGAGTATTAAACACCGGGGAGCTGTTTTTT
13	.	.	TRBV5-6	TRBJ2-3	CASSFSTQDTQYF	TGTGCCAGCAGCTTCTCGACTCAGGATACGCAGTATTTT
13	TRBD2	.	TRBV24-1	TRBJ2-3	CATSDRLAGTQYF	TGTGCCACCAGTGACCGACTAGCGGGTACGCAGTATTTT
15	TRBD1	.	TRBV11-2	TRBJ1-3	CASNPGQGSGNTIYF	TGTGCCAGCAATCCGGGACAGGGCTCTGGAAACACCATATATTTT
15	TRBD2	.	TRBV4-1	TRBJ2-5	CASSHGLVVMETQYF	TGCGCCAGCAGCCACGGACTAGTGGTAATGGAGACCCAGTACTTC
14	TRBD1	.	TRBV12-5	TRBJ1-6	CASAHDRGNSPLHF	TGTGCTAGTGCCCACGACAGGGGCAATTCACCCCTCCACTTT
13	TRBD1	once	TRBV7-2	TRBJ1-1	CASTIQGDTEAFF	TGTGCCAGCACCATACAGGGGGACACTGAAGCTTTCTTT
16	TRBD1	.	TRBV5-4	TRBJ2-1	CASSHDRGRSYNEQFF	TGTGCCAGCAGCCACGACAGGGGGCGTTCCTACAATGAGCAGTTCTTC
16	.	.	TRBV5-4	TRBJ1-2	CASSLAQVRSNYGYTF	TGTGCCAGCAGCTTGGCCCAGGTGCGATCTAACTATGGCTACACCTTC
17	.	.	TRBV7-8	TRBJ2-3	CASRQKLGGPGTDTQYF	TGTGCCAGCAGACAAAAGCTCGGGGGGCCCGGCACAGATACGCAGTATTTT
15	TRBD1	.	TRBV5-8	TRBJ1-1	CASYATGAGNTEAFF	TGTGCCAGCTACGCGACAGGGGCGGGAAACACTGAAGCTTTCTTT
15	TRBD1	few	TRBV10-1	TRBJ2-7	CASSESGQGVDEQYF	TGCGCCAGCAGTGAATCCGGACAGGGGGTCGACGAGCAGTACTTC
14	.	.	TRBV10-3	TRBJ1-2	CAISDRTESSGYTF	TGTGCCATCAGTGACCGGACAGAATCGTCCGGCTACACCTTC
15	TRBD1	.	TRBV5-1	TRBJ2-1	CASSPGQGGYNEQFF	TGCGCCAGCAGCCCAGGACAGGGGGGGTACAATGAGCAGTTCTTC
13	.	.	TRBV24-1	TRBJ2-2	CATSDYGAGELFF	TGTGCCACCAGTGACTACGGTGCCGGGGAGCTGTTTTTT
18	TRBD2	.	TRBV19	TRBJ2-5	CASSFQSGTSLIQETQYF	TGTGCCAGTAGTTTTCAATCCGGGACTAGCCTTATCCAAGAGACCCAGTACTTC
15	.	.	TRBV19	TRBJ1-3	CASSVIRGAGNTIYF	TGTGCCAGTAGTGTCATCCGGGGAGCTGGAAACACCATATATTTT
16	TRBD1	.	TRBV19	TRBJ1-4	CASRTSGGDLGEKLFF	TGTGCCAGCCGTACCTCAGGGGGAGACCTCGGAGAAAAACTGTTTTTT